This T cell receptor beta chain appears in the sequencing data of a study of blood T cell repertoires in COVID-19. In its sample, this clone was seen once. V gave up 2 bases and J gave up 3 bases; unmatched junction bases: 13. In germline, CDR1 is GTSNPN, CDR2 SVGIG (reference sequence). There are 17 residues in the CDR3. Sequencing used immunoSEQ multiplex PCR; TCRdb keeps in-frame clones, though not all of them. This table holds approximately 150,000 clones, around four fifths found once. The sequenced material came from peripheral blood. V is TRBV30 and J is TRBJ1-5; 7 positions match TRBD1. The clonotype was recovered from a human donor in a cohort sampled during active COVID-19. The CDR3, as DNA: TGTGCCTGGAGTCCCCATACCACAGGGGCGAACAATCAGCCCCAGCATTTT. Translated: CAWSPHTTGANNQPQHF.